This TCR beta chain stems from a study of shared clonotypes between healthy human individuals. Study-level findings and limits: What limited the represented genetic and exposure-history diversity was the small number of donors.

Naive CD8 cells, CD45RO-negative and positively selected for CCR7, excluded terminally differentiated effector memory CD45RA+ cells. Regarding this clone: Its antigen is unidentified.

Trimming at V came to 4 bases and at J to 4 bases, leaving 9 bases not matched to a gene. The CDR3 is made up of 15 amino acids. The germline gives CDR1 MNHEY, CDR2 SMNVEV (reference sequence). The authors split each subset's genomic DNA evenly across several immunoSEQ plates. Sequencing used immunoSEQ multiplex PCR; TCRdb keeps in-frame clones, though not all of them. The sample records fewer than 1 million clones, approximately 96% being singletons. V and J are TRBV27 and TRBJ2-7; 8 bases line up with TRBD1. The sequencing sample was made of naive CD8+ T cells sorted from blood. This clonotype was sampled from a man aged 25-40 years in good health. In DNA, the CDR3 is TGTGCCAGCAGTTACGGGACAGGTCGGCGTTACGAGCAGTACTTC. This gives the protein CASSYGTGRRYEQYF.